This T cell receptor beta chain was sequenced for a study of blood T cell repertoires in COVID-19 (dated by TCRdb to about 2020). Background for the entire study: Collaborator samples came from the United States, Italy and Spain and covered acute and convalescent phases of COVID-19. Where available, HLA class I and class II types were taken from metadata supplied by the sample provider and were not determined by assay-based typing. The material from the prospective study consisted of cDNA or gDNA derived from T cells, B-cell-depleted T cells, or PBMCs. A freely available public database, intended as a resource for researchers studying the immune response to SARS-CoV-2, is where the repertoires were released. The samples were drawn from the first 160 participants of the ongoing ImmuneRACE study and from some 1,300 subjects provided by 6 global collaborators. The sample metadata nearly always contained a de-identified subject ID, COVID-19 status, age in years and sex. The dataset comprised deeply sampled blood TCRbeta repertoires from subjects exposed to, actively infected with, or recovered from COVID-19. What the authors observed across the whole study: Clinical and demographic metadata were provided uncurated, with the amount varying by source and participant.

In regard to this clone: Which antigen it targets is not known. The input lacks base qualities; no much larger clone sits a single base away.

The immunoSEQ Assay, a bias-controlled multiplex PCR, was used to amplify TCRbeta CDR3 regions from genomic DNA. Regarding the original processing steps: The number of nucleated cells in each sample was estimated from the amplification of reference gene primers within the assay. To quantify the absolute abundance of each unique TCRbeta CDR3 rearrangement, sequence reads were collapsed and filtered. For each sample, productive Simpson clonality was calculated as the square root of Simpson's diversity index over productive rearrangements. In TCRdb, the immuneACCESS table is reduced to in-frame sequences with V and J assigned. These tables do not hold every clone; where another copy was compared, an unresolved V gene accounts for under half, and the others remain unexplained. V, J and clone size derive from that table, while D and trimming were established from the DNA sequence. The sample table records under 250,000 clones; over 80% of these occur just once. The biggest ten clones account for roughly 2% of the sample.

Another Seattle source contributed samples from volunteer blood donors who had recovered from COVID-19. Each collaborating institution followed its own protocols to collect whole blood in K2EDTA tubes. For TCRbeta analysis, collaborators shipped samples as frozen whole blood, isolated PBMCs, or DNA extracted from either of those sample types. The V end loses 6 bases and the J end loses 9 bases, and a stretch of 20 bases separates them. Per the germline V gene, KGHSH is the CDR1 and LQKENI is the CDR2. The CDR3 runs 14 residues from the cysteine to the phenylalanine. Only the CDR3 DNA is retained, 42 bases long and in frame from the first base.

Material: peripheral blood. The rearranged segments are TRBV18 and TRBJ1-2, with TRBD1 perhaps the D gene, on 5 matching bases. The sequence was collected from a man aged 30 to 45 who had recovered from COVID-19. DNA sequence: TGTGCCAGCTCTCGTTCGACAGACCCTATGAGCTACACCTTC. Its translation reads: CASSRSTDPMSYTF.